Following are 30 T cell receptor beta chains from one sample sequenced in a study of beta chain features in type 1 diabetes. The investigators reverse transcribed all of the isolated RNA, so they sequenced expressed TCRB transcripts. Clones were sequenced by immunoSEQ multiplex PCR, and TCRdb holds only the in-frame ones, with some missing. This table has some 900,000 clones, roughly 15% appearing once. Sequenced: naive CD4+ T cells from blood. Source of these receptors: a woman aged 18-30 years in good health.

The chain has TRBV5-1 and TRBJ2-1, with no clear D. The germline V gene has CDR1 SGHRS and CDR2 YFSETQ. The CDR3 runs to 18 residues. Trimming removed 1 base at V and 0 bases at J, with 17 bases between. As DNA, the CDR3 is TGCGCCAGCAGCTTGCCCCGGGCTGCTCGAAGCTCCTACAATGAGCAGTTCTTC. Translated: CASSLPRAARSSYNEQFF.

The chain couples TRBV7-2 to TRBJ2-1, with 9 bases identical to TRBD2. With 5 bases clipped from V and 7 bases from J, the junction kept 9 bases outside the gene matches. This CDR3 comprises 15 residues. Germline values: CDR1 SGHTA, CDR2 FQGNSA. The chain's CDR3 is CASSLWGLATNEQFF. In DNA form, the CDR3 reads TGTGCCAGCAGCCTCTGGGGACTAGCAACAAATGAGCAGTTCTTC. The full variable domain, completed using reference TRBV7-2 and TRBJ2-1, is GAGVSQSPSNKVTEKGKDVELRCDPISGHTALYWYRQSLGQGLEFLIYFQGNSAPDKSGLPSDRFSAERTGGSVSTLTIQRTQQEDSAVYLCASSLWGLATNEQFFGPGTRLTVL.

The chain's CDR3 is CASSSTSGRDGEQFF. CDR3 sequence (DNA): TGTGCCAGCAGCTCGACTAGCGGGAGAGATGGTGAGCAGTTCTTC. This chain uses TRBV5-4 with TRBJ2-1; 12 bases fit TRBD2. Germline CDR1 SGHNT, CDR2 YYREEE (reference sequence). The ends lost 3 bases at V and 9 bases at J; junction bases unmatched: 7. The CDR3 totals 15 residues. The entire variable domain, with the rest obtained from reference TRBV5-4 and TRBJ2-1, is as follows: ETGVTQSPTHLIKTRGQQVTLRCSSQSGHNTVSWYQQALGQGPQFIFQYYREEENGRGNFPPRFSGLQFPNYSSELNVNALELDDSALYLCASSSTSGRDGEQFFGPGTRLTVL.

The chain is built from TRBV19 and TRBJ1-5; D ambiguous. Germline lookup yields CDR1 LNHDA and CDR2 SQIVND (reference sequence). Trimming stripped 7 bases from V and 0 bases from J, with 10 bases between. The CDR3 loop spans 14 amino acids. For the CDR3, the DNA is TGTGCCAGTACCGCAGGCTATAGCAATCAGCCCCAGCATTTT. It encodes CASTAGYSNQPQHF.

As to this clone: The sample has other DNA sequences that encode this CDR3 too. This rearrangement joins TRBV9 to TRBJ2-7; the D is unclear. Germline lookup yields CDR1 SGDLS and CDR2 YYNGEE. V lost 0 bases to trimming and J lost 6 bases, with 10 bases between them. The CDR3 is 13 residues long. The CDR3 nucleotides read TGTGCCAGCAGCGTAGTGAGTGCCTCCGAGCAGTACTTC. The encoded protein is CASSVVSASEQYF.

This clone has a handful of counts. The chain has TRBV6-1 and TRBJ1-5; TRBD1 matches 7 bases. Trimming at V came to 4 bases and at J to 4 bases, leaving 10 bases not matched to a gene. In germline, CDR1 is MNHNS, CDR2 SASEGT. The CDR3 extends over 16 amino acids. The CDR3 spells CASSGAGQARNQPQHF. Here the CDR3 DNA reads TGTGCCAGCAGTGGGGCAGGACAGGCACGTAATCAGCCCCAGCATTTT.

V usage is TRBV18 and J usage is TRBJ1-2; the match to TRBD1 covers 9 bases. The CDR3 sequence is 16 residues long. The ends lost 3 bases at V and 2 bases at J; junction bases unmatched: 7. In germline, CDR1 is KGHSH, CDR2 LQKENI. CDR3 protein: CASSPDRGRGNYGYTF. The CDR3 DNA sequence: TGTGCCAGCTCACCGGACAGGGGCCGCGGAAACTATGGCTACACCTTC.

The rearrangement joins TRBV28 to TRBJ1-5, with D uncertain. The V end lost 3 bases, the J end lost 5 bases, and 5 bases lay between the germline ends. This CDR3 has 12 amino acids. CDR1 and CDR2 from the germline V gene are MDHEN and SYDVKM. DNA for the CDR3: TGTGCCAGCAGTTTTATCGATCAGCCCCAGCATTTT. Residues: CASSFIDQPQHF.

The chain couples TRBV28 to TRBJ2-1; a weak D match, TRBD1 (5 bases). Germline CDR1 MDHEN, CDR2 SYDVKM. Trimming pared 2 bases from V and 10 bases from J, leaving 9 bases between. This CDR3 has 12 amino acids. This CDR3 is CASSLQGREQFF. The DNA for the CDR3 is TGTGCCAGCAGTTTACAGGGCCGGGAGCAGTTCTTC.

This clone occurred a few times. V and J are TRBV9 and TRBJ2-1; 8 bases are a match to TRBD2. The CDR3 is 18 residues long. Germline V gene lookup returns CDR1 SGDLS and CDR2 YYNGEE. With V trimmed by 4 bases and J by 5 bases, 17 bases remained unmatched. CDR3 residues: CASSPQASGLRVDNEQFF. CDR3 bases: TGTGCCAGCAGCCCGCAGGCTAGCGGGTTACGGGTGGACAATGAGCAGTTCTTC.

This clone was counted a few times. Other nucleotide sequences in the sample specify the same CDR3. The chain links TRBV18 to TRBJ2-3, with TRBD2 identical over 8 bases. Unmatched junction bases numbered 5, after V lost 6 bases and J lost 0 bases. CDR1 and CDR2 (germline): KGHSH, LQKENI. The length of the CDR3 is 15 residues. This CDR3 reads CASSPPSGSTDTQYF. CDR3 DNA sequence: TGTGCCAGCTCCCCCCCTAGCGGGAGCACAGATACGCAGTATTTT.

This chain uses TRBV21-1 with TRBJ1-1; no check of the table's D call, TRBD1, against the DNA was made. TRBV21-1 is assigned pseudogene status. There are 15 residues in the CDR3. The CDR3 bases are TGTGCCAGCAGCAAAGCGAATTTTATGGCTTTCGAAGCTTTCTTT. Translating it yields CASSKANFMAFEAFF.

The genes are TRBV7-2 and TRBJ1-1; D ambiguous. Trimming took 3 bases from V and 1 from J, leaving 6 bases between them. The CDR3 spans 13 residues. Germline V gene lookup returns CDR1 SGHTA and CDR2 FQGNSA. The CDR3 sequence is CASSFSWNTEAFF. The CDR3 coding sequence is TGTGCCAGCAGCTTTTCGTGGAACACTGAAGCTTTCTTT. The full variable domain, in which reference TRBV7-2 and TRBJ1-1 provide the parts outside the CDR3, is GAGVSQSPSNKVTEKGKDVELRCDPISGHTALYWYRQSLGQGLEFLIYFQGNSAPDKSGLPSDRFSAERTGGSVSTLTIQRTQQEDSAVYLCASSFSWNTEAFFGQGTRLTVV.

The table lists this clone with a few counts. The gene calls are TRBV6-5 and TRBJ1-1, with 8 bases aligning to TRBD1. V shed 2 bases and J 5 bases; nucleotides not matched to a gene: 4. The CDR3 has 14 amino acids. Germline CDR1 reads MNHEY; CDR2 reads SVGAGI. CDR3 in amino acids: CASSYPGGKTEAFF. The CDR3 DNA sequence: TGTGCCAGCAGTTACCCAGGGGGCAAGACTGAAGCTTTCTTT.

In this sample, this clone turned up a few times. CDR3 in DNA: TGTGCCAGCAGTCGTCTACATAGGGAGCCCCAGCATTTT. It codes for CASSRLHREPQHF. The rearrangement joins TRBV28 to TRBJ1-5; D gene ambiguous. CDR1 and CDR2 from the germline V gene are MDHEN and SYDVKM. Trimming took off 5 bases at V and 8 bases at J, with 13 bases between the two ends. CDR3 length equals 13 residues.

The chain links TRBV5-4 to TRBJ2-1; 13 bases fit TRBD2. The V and J ends lost 3 bases and 7 bases, in that order; junction bases with no gene match: 7. Germline V gene lookup returns CDR1 SGHNT and CDR2 YYREEE (reference sequence). The CDR3 contains 16 residues. CDR3 in DNA: TGTGCCAGCAGCTCAACTAGCGGGAGGGCCTGGAATGAGCAGTTCTTC. Its translation: CASSSTSGRAWNEQFF.

This clone has only one observation. This rearrangement joins TRBV4-2 to TRBJ2-7; the match to TRBD2 covers 9 bases. V lost 4 bases and J lost 5; bases outside the gene matches: 15. Germline CDR1 is LGHNA and CDR2 is YNFKEQ. This CDR3 has 17 amino acids. Here the CDR3 DNA reads TGTGCCAGCAGCCCTCTCCTTCGCGGGAGGGCCCTCCACGAGCAGTACTTC. It yields the protein CASSPLLRGRALHEQYF.

This chain links TRBV29-1 with TRBJ1-2, with D maybe TRBD1 (5 bases). This CDR3 spans 14 amino acids. Germline V gene sequence: CDR1 SQVTM, CDR2 ANQGSEA. Trimming left V 4 bases short and J 8 bases short, with 20 bases between. The CDR3 sequence: CSVGTKAREYGYTF. CDR3 sequence (DNA): TGCAGCGTTGGCACTAAGGCCAGGGAGTACGGCTACACCTTC.

This chain uses TRBV19 with TRBJ2-4; TRBD2 might be the D (6 bases). The CDR3 loop spans 16 amino acids. V was clipped by 0 bases and J by 5 bases, with 14 bases between them. The germline gives CDR1 LNHDA, CDR2 SQIVND (reference sequence). As DNA, the CDR3 is TGTGCCAGTAGTATAGATCGGAGGACTACCGAAAACATTCAGTACTTC. Translated: CASSIDRRTTENIQYF. The full variable domain, completed using reference TRBV19 and TRBJ2-4, is DGGITQSPKYLFRKEGQNVTLSCEQNLNHDAMYWYRQDPGQGLRLIYYSQIVNDFQKGDIAEGYSVSREKKESFPLTVTSAQKNPTAFYLCASSIDRRTTENIQYFGAGTRLSVL.

This clone was counted between two and nine times. The V gene is TRBV5-1, the J gene TRBJ2-1, with TRBD2 matching 16 bases. The CDR3 length is 18 residues. Germline V lookup: CDR1 SGHRS, CDR2 YFSETQ. Trimming took 2 bases from V and 5 from J; bases not matched to a gene: 7. The CDR3 DNA reads as TGCGCCAGCAGCTTTCAGGGACTAGCGGGAGGGAGCGACAATGAGCAGTTCTTC. This translates into CASSFQGLAGGSDNEQFF.

This chain uses TRBV27 with TRBJ2-1; TRBD1 aligns across 7 bases. The CDR3 runs 14 residues. Per germline, CDR1 MNHEY and CDR2 SMNVEV (reference sequence). The V segment lost 6 bases and the J segment 10 bases; nucleotides outside the gene matches: 12. This CDR3 is CASSFGQAYNEQFF. CDR3 nucleotide sequence: TGTGCCAGCAGCTTCGGACAGGCTTATAACGAGCAGTTCTTC.

This clone turned up a few times. This rearrangement joins TRBV4-2 to TRBJ2-1, with TRBD1 as a possible D gene (7 bases). Trimming shortened V by 0 bases and J by 9 bases, and 15 bases separated the two germline ends. The CDR3 runs 15 residues. CDR1 LGHNA and CDR2 YNFKEQ come from the germline V gene. This CDR3 reads CASSQDQGGPTEQFF. In DNA form, the CDR3 reads TGTGCCAGCAGCCAAGATCAGGGGGGCCCCACTGAGCAGTTCTTC.

This clone was counted between two and nine times. The V gene is TRBV7-9, the J gene TRBJ2-3, with D perhaps matching TRBD1 (6 bases). The CDR3 contains 16 residues. The germline V gene encodes CDR1 SEHNR and CDR2 FQNEAQ (reference sequence). The V and J ends lost 1 base and 0 bases respectively, with 11 bases between them. CDR3: CASSLGQVSSTDTQYF. The CDR3 DNA follows: TGTGCCAGCAGCTTAGGACAGGTCTCTAGCACAGATACGCAGTATTTT.

This clone was found a few times. This chain joins TRBV6-5 and TRBJ2-7; D remains unclear. CDR3 length equals 15 residues. Germline-derived CDR1 and CDR2 are MNHEY and SVGAGI. Trimming shortened V by 6 bases and J by 5 bases, and 20 bases separated the two germline ends. The CDR3 bases are TGTGCCAGCAGACCACTTTCTCTAGTTCCCCACGAGCAGTACTTC. It codes for CASRPLSLVPHEQYF.

Only a few counts were recorded for this clone. The same CDR3 is also encoded by other DNA sequences in this sample. The chain links TRBV4-3 to TRBJ1-5; D is unclear. The CDR3 contains 13 residues. The germline V gene encodes CDR1 LGHNA and CDR2 YSLEER. V lost 0 bases and J 6 bases, leaving 6 bases between the germline ends. This CDR3 reads CASSQDVSQPQHF. For the CDR3, the DNA is TGCGCCAGCAGCCAAGATGTTAGTCAGCCCCAGCATTTT.

This clone was seen more than once but under ten times. The gene calls are TRBV6-1 and TRBJ2-5; D might be TRBD1 (6 bases). Germline loops: CDR1 MNHNS, CDR2 SASEGT. The CDR3 totals 15 residues. Trimming removed 4 bases at V and 5 bases at J, with 17 bases between. The CDR3 protein is CASSAPGRGGETQYF. CDR3 in DNA: TGTGCCAGCAGTGCCCCAGGCAGGGGCGGCGAGACCCAGTACTTC.

The chain joins TRBV27 to TRBJ2-7, with D maybe TRBD2 (6 bases). The CDR3 is made up of 15 amino acids. Germline loops: CDR1 MNHEY, CDR2 SMNVEV (reference sequence). V dropped 8 bases and J dropped 4 bases, with 21 bases sitting between them. CDR3 protein: CASGRWDSGAYEQYF. CDR3 coding DNA: TGTGCCAGCGGTCGGTGGGACTCCGGGGCTTACGAGCAGTACTTC.

The chain employs TRBV10-3 and TRBJ2-2; no reliable D call. The length of the CDR3 is 14 residues. V lost 8 bases to trimming and J lost 2 bases, with 12 bases between them. Per the germline V gene, CDR1 is ENHRY and CDR2 is SYGVKD. The CDR3 region is CAIPTADNTGELFF. CDR3 in DNA: TGTGCCATCCCAACGGCAGATAACACCGGGGAGCTGTTTTTT.

V gene TRBV25-1 combines with J gene TRBJ2-1; D uncertain. Germline CDR1 is MGHDK and CDR2 is SYGVNS. V was trimmed by 6 bases and J by 3 bases, leaving 9 bases between them. There are 13 residues in the CDR3. The CDR3 region is CASRRTNYNEQFF. The CDR3 region has the DNA TGTGCCAGCAGGCGTACAAACTACAATGAGCAGTTCTTC.

This CDR3 reads CASTGGVIGELFF. In DNA, the CDR3 is TGCGCCAGCACAGGGGGAGTAATCGGGGAGCTGTTTTTT. The V gene is TRBV10-2, the J gene TRBJ2-2; 7 nucleotides line up with TRBD1. CDR1 is WSHSY, CDR2 SAAADI, per germline. V lost 7 bases to trimming and J lost 7 bases; unmatched junction nucleotides: 6. CDR3 size: 13 residues.